These 21 T cell receptor beta chains came from one sample sequenced in a study of cytomegalovirus exposure and HLA in healthy donors. PCR primers comprised 60 Vbeta and 13 Jbeta primers. Clones were sequenced by immunoSEQ multiplex PCR, and TCRdb holds only the in-frame ones, with some missing. The sample includes some 110,000 clones, roughly 68% seen only once; the top ten take roughly 9%. Sequencing used PBMCs. The source is a man aged 25-40 years in good health and CMV-seropositive.

V gene TRBV7-2 combines with J gene TRBJ2-5; D is unresolved. The V and J ends lost 0 bases and 1 base respectively, with 9 bases between them. The V gene's germline CDR1 is SGHTA and CDR2 FQGNSA. CDR3 size: 15 residues. The CDR3 DNA sequence: TGTGCCAGCAGCTTAGCGCCAGGCCTCCAAGAGACCCAGTACTTC. This encodes CASSLAPGLQETQYF.

The chain has TRBV28 and TRBJ1-1; perhaps TRBD1 as D (5 bases). Trimming took 10 bases from V and 6 from J, leaving 18 bases between them. The CDR3 extends over 13 amino acids. Germline V lookup: CDR1 MDHEN, CDR2 SYDVKM. CDR3 residues: CAIWTTSVPEAFF. Here the CDR3 DNA reads TGTGCCATATGGACAACTTCAGTCCCTGAAGCTTTCTTT.

The genes are TRBV5-1 and TRBJ2-3; 12 bases align to TRBD1. The CDR3 covers 16 residues. The trim removed 1 base at V and 6 bases at J, leaving 6 bases unmatched. Germline V gene lookup returns CDR1 SGHRS and CDR2 YFSETQ. CDR3 nucleotides: TGCGCCAGCAGCTTGCCCGGGACAGGGGGCTGGGATACGCAGTATTTT. Its protein product is CASSLPGTGGWDTQYF.

The V and J genes are TRBV19 and TRBJ2-3, with 8 positions matching TRBD1. This CDR3 contains 15 residues. J was trimmed by 4 bases and V by 3 bases; bases with no gene match: 6. In germline, CDR1 is LNHDA, CDR2 SQIVND (reference sequence). The CDR3 DNA is TGTGCCAGTAGTATGGGTCAGGGGGCCTCAGATACGCAGTATTTT. Translating gives CASSMGQGASDTQYF.

The chain is built from TRBV4-2 and TRBJ2-1, with D hard to call. Germline CDR1 LGHNA, CDR2 YNFKEQ. The germline V and J ends were trimmed by 0 bases and 0 bases, with 12 bases remaining between them. CDR3 length: 17 amino acids. CDR3 bases: TGTGCCAGCAGCCAAGAAGTCGCTAGGAGCTCCTACAATGAGCAGTTCTTC. This gives the protein CASSQEVARSSYNEQFF.

The chain links TRBV5-1 to TRBJ1-6; D gene ambiguous. Trimming removed 2 bases at V and 0 bases at J, with 15 bases between. Looked up from germline, CDR1 is SGHRS and CDR2 is YFSETQ. CDR3 length: 18 residues. The CDR3: CASSFRPDPSSYNSPLHF. In DNA form, the CDR3 reads TGCGCCAGCAGCTTTCGACCAGATCCTAGCTCCTATAATTCACCCCTCCACTTT.

In DNA, the CDR3 is TGTGCCAGCAGCTTACCCAGACAGTTACCTTGGGTCGGCACAGATACGCAGTATTTT. Translating gives CASSLPRQLPWVGTDTQYF. This chain joins TRBV11-2 and TRBJ2-3; D is possibly TRBD1 (5 bases). V was cut by 2 bases and J by 1 base, with 22 bases left in between. CDR3 length: 19 residues. The germline gives CDR1 SGHAT, CDR2 FQNNGV. Combining the CDR3 with reference TRBV11-2 and TRBJ2-3 gives the whole variable domain EAGVAQSPRYKIIEKRQSVAFWCNPISGHATLYWYQQILGQGPKLLIQFQNNGVVDDSQLPKDRFSAERLKGVDSTLKIQPAKLEDSAVYLCASSLPRQLPWVGTDTQYFGPGTRLTVL.

V and J are TRBV5-5 and TRBJ2-1, with 8 bases fitting TRBD2. Germline V CDR1 and CDR2: SGHKS, YYEKEE (reference sequence). The CDR3 loop spans 15 amino acids. Unmatched junction bases numbered 5, after V lost 4 bases and J lost 2 bases. Here the CDR3 reads CASSTLAGPYNEQFF. The CDR3 DNA is TGTGCCAGCAGCACCCTAGCGGGCCCCTACAATGAGCAGTTCTTC.

This sequence joins TRBV30 and TRBJ1-2; D might be TRBD1 (6 bases). Germline V gene lookup returns CDR1 GTSNPN and CDR2 SVGIG (reference sequence). Between the trimmed V and J ends, which lost 3 bases and 5 bases, there was a span of 13 bases. The CDR3 length is 13 residues. CDR3 loop: CAWRPQGLYGYTF. The CDR3 coding sequence is TGTGCCTGGAGACCACAGGGTCTTTATGGCTACACCTTC.

CDR3 sequence reads: CASSIDGGAGTHEQYF. CDR3 bases: TGTGCCAGCAGCATCGACGGCGGAGCGGGTACACACGAGCAGTACTTC. This chain connects TRBV9 to TRBJ2-7; weak D call: TRBD2 (6 bases). Germline loops: CDR1 SGDLS, CDR2 YYNGEE. V lost 4 bases to trimming and J lost 5 bases, with 22 bases between them. The CDR3 spans 16 residues.

The chain links TRBV30 to TRBJ2-5; the D is unclear. The CDR3 contains 11 residues. Deletions cut 0 bases from V and 4 bases from J, with 3 bases between. CDR1 and CDR2 from the germline V gene are GTSNPN and SVGIG (reference sequence). The CDR3 coding sequence is TGTGCCTGGAGTGTCCGAGAGACCCAGTACTTC. Amino acids: CAWSVRETQYF.

This rearrangement joins TRBV11-3 to TRBJ2-3, with 12 positions matching TRBD2. J gave up 5 bases and V 5 bases, and 14 bases lay outside the gene matches. This CDR3 comprises 18 residues. The V gene's germline CDR1 is SGHNT and CDR2 YENEEA. CDR3 region: CASSLAIGLAGSIDTQYF. CDR3 DNA sequence: TGTGCCAGCAGCCTCGCAATCGGACTAGCGGGGAGTATAGATACGCAGTATTTT. Variable domain in full (rest from reference TRBV11-3 and TRBJ2-3): EAGVVQSPRYKIIEKKQPVAFWCNPISGHNTLYWYLQNLGQGPELLIRYENEEAVDDSQLPKDRFSAERLKGVDSTLKIQPAELGDSAVYLCASSLAIGLAGSIDTQYFGPGTRLTVL.

The chain links TRBV5-1 to TRBJ2-7; D is perhaps TRBD2 (6 bases). The CDR3 extends over 15 amino acids. The germline V and J ends were trimmed by 3 bases and 1 base, with 14 bases remaining between them. Germline CDR1 reads SGHRS; CDR2 reads YFSETQ. CDR3 amino acids: CASSWDSSASYEQYF. The CDR3 bases are TGCGCCAGCAGCTGGGACTCTAGCGCTTCCTACGAGCAGTACTTC.

This chain connects TRBV5-1 to TRBJ2-3; a weak D match, TRBD2 (6 bases). The CDR3 runs 14 residues. Trimming removed 3 bases at V and 6 bases at J, with 14 bases between. The germline CDR1 and CDR2 sequences are SGHRS and YFSETQ. The chain's CDR3 is CASSSTSGGDTQYF. For the CDR3, the DNA is TGCGCCAGCAGCTCGACTAGTGGGGGGGATACGCAGTATTTT.

This clone was counted only a few times. The V gene is TRBV4-1, the J gene TRBJ1-5, with D maybe TRBD1 (5 bases). The CDR3 runs 15 residues. CDR1 MGHRA and CDR2 YSYEKL come from the germline V gene. V dropped 1 base and J dropped 5 bases, with 12 bases sitting between them. CDR3 DNA sequence: TGCGCCAGCAGCCAAGCAAGGACAAGAGATCAGCCCCAGCATTTT. Translated: CASSQARTRDQPQHF.

J is TRBJ1-5 and V is TRBV19; D is possibly TRBD1 (6 bases). Between the trimmed V and J ends, which lost 7 bases and 6 bases, there was a span of 16 bases. Germline-derived CDR1 and CDR2 are LNHDA and SQIVND (reference sequence). This CDR3 spans 14 amino acids. CDR3 sequence (DNA): TGTGCCAGTAATAAACAGGGATCAGGTCAGCCCCAGCATTTT. It specifies CASNKQGSGQPQHF.

Written as DNA, the CDR3 is TGTGCCAGCAGCCAGGACAGGGACTCGGGGCACGACTATGGCTACACCTTC. Its translation: CASSQDRDSGHDYGYTF. The chain recombines TRBV7-8 with TRBJ1-2; 8 bases align to TRBD1. CDR1 is SGHVS, CDR2 FQNEAQ, per germline. The CDR3 sequence is 17 residues long. V shed 5 bases, J shed 3 bases, and the junction held 14 bases outside the gene matches.

Notes on this clone: The sample carries other DNA sequences with the same CDR3. The chain has TRBV2 and TRBJ1-6, with unresolved D. The V and J ends lost 7 bases and 4 bases respectively, with 8 bases between them. The CDR3 totals 13 residues. Germline V CDR1 and CDR2: SNHLY, FYNNEI. CDR3 loop: CASTRDYNSPLHF. CDR3 sequence (DNA): TGTGCCAGCACGCGGGATTATAATTCACCCCTCCACTTT. The whole variable domain, filled in from reference TRBV2 and TRBJ1-6, reads EPEVTQTPSHQVTQMGQEVILRCVPISNHLYFYWYRQILGQKVEFLVSFYNNEISEKSEIFDDQFSVERPDGSNFTLKIRSTKLEDSAMYFCASTRDYNSPLHFGNGTRLTVT.

The chain employs TRBV7-8 and TRBJ2-1; D may be TRBD1 (5 bases). V was shortened by 2 bases and J by 5 bases, with 10 bases between the two germline ends. CDR1 is SGHVS and CDR2 is FQNEAQ in the germline V gene. This CDR3 contains 14 residues. CDR3 residues: CASSLRQLNNEQFF. The CDR3 nucleotides read TGTGCCAGCAGCTTACGACAGTTAAACAATGAGCAGTTCTTC.

The chain joins TRBV28 to TRBJ1-2; 7 bases are a match to TRBD1. The CDR3 runs to 13 residues. Germline V gene data show CDR1 as MDHEN and CDR2 as SYDVKM. With V trimmed by 5 bases and J by 7 bases, 7 bases remained unmatched. This CDR3 reads CASSKEGALGYTF. CDR3 in DNA: TGTGCCAGCAGTAAAGAGGGGGCGCTTGGCTACACCTTC.

This clone was seen only a few times. The chain recombines TRBV14 with TRBJ1-2, with D perhaps TRBD1 (5 bases). The CDR3 is 15 amino acids. Germline V gene sequence: CDR1 SGHDN, CDR2 FVKESK. Trimming removed 0 bases from V and 8 bases from J, with 16 bases in between. CDR3 bases: TGTGCCAGCAGCCAAGATGCAGGGATCCTAGTGGGCTACACCTTC. It yields the protein CASSQDAGILVGYTF. Full variable domain (outside the CDR3, taken from reference TRBV14 and TRBJ1-2): EAGVTQFPSHSVIEKGQTVTLRCDPISGHDNLYWYRRVMGKEIKFLLHFVKESKQDESGMPNNRFLAERTGGTYSTLKVQPAELEDSGVYFCASSQDAGILVGYTFGSGTRLTVV.